This TCR beta chain was sequenced for a study of blood T cell repertoires in COVID-19. About the research overall: T cells, B-cell-depleted T cells, or PBMCs supplied cDNA or gDNA.

Under the authors' procedure: Amplification with reference gene primers provided the estimates of nucleated cell counts. Sequenced by immunoSEQ multiplex PCR; TCRdb stores in-frame clones only, minus some. That table is the source of V, J and clone size, and D and trimming were worked out from the DNA. The data contain 150,000 to 250,000 clones, 70% to 80% of them singletons. CDR1 LNHDA and CDR2 SQIVND come from the germline V gene (reference sequence). The CDR3 is made up of 16 amino acids. With 5 bases removed from V and 3 bases from J, the gap between germline ends came to 16 bases. This TCR was recovered from a woman aged 35 to 49 with COVID-19, enrolled during active disease. The chain is built from TRBV19 and TRBJ1-4, with D maybe TRBD1 (5 bases). The sample consisted of peripheral blood. The DNA for the CDR3 is TGTGCCAGTAGTGCCCGACTCTGGGGCTCTAATGAAAAACTGTTTTTT. Its protein is CASSARLWGSNEKLFF.